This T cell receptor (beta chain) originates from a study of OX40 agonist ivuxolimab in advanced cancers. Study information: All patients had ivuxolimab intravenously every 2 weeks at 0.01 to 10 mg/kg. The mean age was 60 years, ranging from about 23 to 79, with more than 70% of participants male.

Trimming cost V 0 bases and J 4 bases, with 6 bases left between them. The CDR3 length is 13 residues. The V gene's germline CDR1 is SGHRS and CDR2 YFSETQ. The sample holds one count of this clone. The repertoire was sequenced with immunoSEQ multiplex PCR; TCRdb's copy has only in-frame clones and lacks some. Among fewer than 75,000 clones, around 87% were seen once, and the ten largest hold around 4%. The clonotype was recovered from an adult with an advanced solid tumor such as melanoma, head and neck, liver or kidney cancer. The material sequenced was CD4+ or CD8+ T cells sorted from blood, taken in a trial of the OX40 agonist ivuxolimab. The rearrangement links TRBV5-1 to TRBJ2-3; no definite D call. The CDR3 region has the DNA TGCGCCAGCAGCTTGGGGCTGGCAGATACGCAGTATTTT. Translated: CASSLGLADTQYF.